This TCR beta chain was documented in a study of identical twins. CDR1 and CDR2 (germline): LNHNV, YYDKDF (reference sequence). The CDR3 covers 13 residues. V lost 0 bases and J lost 3, with 5 bases in between. MiXCR, applied by TCRdb to the 5' RACE reads, yields one record per CDR3 protein. The sample holds about 210,000 distinct CDR3 sequences, less than 10% seen once. This sequence originates from a woman aged 18 to 35 in good health. Sample: memory (CD45RO+) T cells sorted from blood. J is TRBJ2-5 and V is TRBV15; D is ambiguous. The CDR3 DNA sequence: TGTGCCACCAGCAGAGATCAGAAAGAGACCCAGTACTTC. This gives the protein CATSRDQKETQYF.